This TCR beta chain was recovered during a study of siplizumab effects on memory and regulatory T cells. General observations from the study: Most alloreactive clones went unmapped to unstimulated subsets; only a minor fraction mapped. Alloreactive sequences that could be traced to unstimulated CD4+ memory cells showed a significant reduction under siplizumab. Among mappable alloreactive CD4+ clones, the Treg-derived fraction averaged approximately 73% with siplizumab versus around 30% in controls.

Using immunoSEQ multiplex PCR, the repertoire was profiled, and TCRdb retains in-frame clones only, with some absent. Here the sample spans tens of thousands of clones, over 70% being singletons. A remark on this clone: The antigen remains undetermined.

This clonotype was sampled from a human donor in good health. Sequencing was performed on Tregs sorted from blood.

The CDR3 region is CASSPGLVENEQYF. CDR3 in DNA: TGTGCCAGCAGCCCGGGACTGGTGGAGAACGAGCAGTACTTC. This chain connects TRBV5-6 to TRBJ2-7; D might be TRBD2 (6 bases). The germline V gene has CDR1 SGHDT and CDR2 YYEEEE. CDR3 length: 14 amino acids. Trimming removed 4 bases at V and 5 bases at J, with 16 bases between. Drawing the rest from reference TRBV5-6 and TRBJ2-7, the complete variable domain is DAGVTQSPTHLIKTRGQQVTLRCSPKSGHDTVSWYQQALGQGPQFIFQYYEEEERQRGNFPDRFSGHQFPNYSSELNVNALLLGDSALYLCASSPGLVENEQYFGPGTRLTVT.